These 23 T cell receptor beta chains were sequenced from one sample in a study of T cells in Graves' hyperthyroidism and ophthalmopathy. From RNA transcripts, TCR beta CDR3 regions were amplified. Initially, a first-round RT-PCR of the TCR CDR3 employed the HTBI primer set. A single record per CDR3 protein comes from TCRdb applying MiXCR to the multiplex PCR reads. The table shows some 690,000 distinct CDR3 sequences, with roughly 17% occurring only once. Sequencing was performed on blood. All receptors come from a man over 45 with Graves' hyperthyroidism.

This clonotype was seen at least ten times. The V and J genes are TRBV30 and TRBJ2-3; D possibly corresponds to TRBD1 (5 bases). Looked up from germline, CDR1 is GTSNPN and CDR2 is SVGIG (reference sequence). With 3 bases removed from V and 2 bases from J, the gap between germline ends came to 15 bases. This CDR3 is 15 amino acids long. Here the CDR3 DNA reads TGTGCCTGGAGGGGGCACTACGAGAACACAGATACGCAGTATTTT. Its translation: CAWRGHYENTDTQYF.

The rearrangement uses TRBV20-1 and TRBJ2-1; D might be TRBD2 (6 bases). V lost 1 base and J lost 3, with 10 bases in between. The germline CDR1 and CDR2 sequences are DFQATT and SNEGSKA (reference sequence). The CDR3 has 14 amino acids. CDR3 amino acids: CSARVRAGYNEQFF. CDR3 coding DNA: TGCAGTGCTAGAGTGCGAGCGGGCTACAATGAGCAGTTCTTC.

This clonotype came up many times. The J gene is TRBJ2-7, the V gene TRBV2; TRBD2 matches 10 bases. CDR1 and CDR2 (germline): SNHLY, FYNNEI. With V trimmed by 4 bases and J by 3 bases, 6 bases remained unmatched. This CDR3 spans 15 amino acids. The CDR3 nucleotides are TGTGCCAGCAGTGTTTCTAGCGGGAGTATCTACGAGCAGTACTTC. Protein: CASSVSSGSIYEQYF. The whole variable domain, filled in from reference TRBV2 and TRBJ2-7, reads EPEVTQTPSHQVTQMGQEVILRCVPISNHLYFYWYRQILGQKVEFLVSFYNNEISEKSEIFDDQFSVERPDGSNFTLKIRSTKLEDSAMYFCASSVSSGSIYEQYFGPGTRLTVT.

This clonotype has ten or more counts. The CDR3 is CASSYDMNFSGNTIYF. Written as DNA, the CDR3 is TGTGCCAGCAGTTATGACATGAATTTCTCTGGAAACACCATATATTTT. The chain recombines TRBV6-1 with TRBJ1-3, with D unclear. V lost 5 bases and J 0 bases, leaving 14 bases between the germline ends. The CDR3 sequence is 16 residues long. Germline V gene sequence: CDR1 MNHNS, CDR2 SASEGT.

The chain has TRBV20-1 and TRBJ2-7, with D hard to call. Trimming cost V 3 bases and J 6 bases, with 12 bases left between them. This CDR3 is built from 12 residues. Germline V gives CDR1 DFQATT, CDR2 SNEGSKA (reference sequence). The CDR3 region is CSARVPGVEQYF. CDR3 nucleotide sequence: TGCAGTGCTAGGGTGCCAGGCGTCGAGCAGTACTTC.

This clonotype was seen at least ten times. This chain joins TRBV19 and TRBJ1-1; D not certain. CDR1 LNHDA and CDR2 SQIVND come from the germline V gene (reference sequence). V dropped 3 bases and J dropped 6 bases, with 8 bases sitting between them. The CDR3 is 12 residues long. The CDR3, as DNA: TGTGCCAGTAGTATGGGGATCGCTGAAGCTTTCTTT. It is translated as CASSMGIAEAFF.

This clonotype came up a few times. CDR3 DNA sequence: TGCGCCAGCAGAATTCGGTTCGGAGCGGAGACCCAGTACTTC. Translation: CASRIRFGAETQYF. V usage is TRBV5-1 and J usage is TRBJ2-5; D not certain. CDR3 length: 14 residues. Looked up from germline, CDR1 is SGHRS and CDR2 is YFSETQ. Trimming removed 5 bases from V and 5 bases from J, with 16 bases in between. Full variable domain (missing parts from reference TRBV5-1 and TRBJ2-5): KAGVTQTPRYLIKTRGQQVTLSCSPISGHRSVSWYQQTPGQGLQFLFEYFSETQRNKGNFPGRFSGRQFSNSRSEMNVSTLELGDSALYLCASRIRFGAETQYFGPGTRLLVL.

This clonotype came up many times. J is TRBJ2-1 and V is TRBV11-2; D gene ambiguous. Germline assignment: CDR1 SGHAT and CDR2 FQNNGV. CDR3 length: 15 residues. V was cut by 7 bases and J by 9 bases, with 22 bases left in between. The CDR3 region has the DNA TGTGCCAGCAAGTTAACTACAAACTCCGCTACTGAGCAGTTCTTC. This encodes CASKLTTNSATEQFF.

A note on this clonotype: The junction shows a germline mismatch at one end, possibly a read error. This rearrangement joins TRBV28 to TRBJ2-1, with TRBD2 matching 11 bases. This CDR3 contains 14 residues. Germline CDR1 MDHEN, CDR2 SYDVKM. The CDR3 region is CASSFASGRNEQLF. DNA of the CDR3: TGTGCCAGCAGTTTTGCTAGCGGGAGGAATGAGCAGCTCTTC.

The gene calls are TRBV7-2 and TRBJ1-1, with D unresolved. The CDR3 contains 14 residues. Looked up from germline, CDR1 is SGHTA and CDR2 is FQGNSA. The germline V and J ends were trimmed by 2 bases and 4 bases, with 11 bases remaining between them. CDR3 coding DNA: TGTGCCAGCAGCTTATCACGGCAGCGCACTGAAGCTTTCTTT. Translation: CASSLSRQRTEAFF.

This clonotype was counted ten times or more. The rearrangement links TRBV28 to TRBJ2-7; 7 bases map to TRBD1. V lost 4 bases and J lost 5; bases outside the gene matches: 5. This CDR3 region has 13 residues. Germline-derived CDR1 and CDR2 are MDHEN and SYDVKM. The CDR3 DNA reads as TGTGCCAGCAGTTCGGGACAGTCCGACGAGCAGTACTTC. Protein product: CASSSGQSDEQYF.

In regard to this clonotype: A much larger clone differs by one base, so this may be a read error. This chain's CDR3 is CASSLSPGSEQYF. The CDR3 DNA follows: TGTGCCAGCAGTTTATCACCAGGGTCCGAGCAGTACTTC. The chain joins TRBV28 to TRBJ2-7; D may be TRBD1 (5 bases). With 1 base removed from V and 6 bases from J, the gap between germline ends came to 10 bases. The CDR3 length is 13 residues. Germline V lookup: CDR1 MDHEN, CDR2 SYDVKM.

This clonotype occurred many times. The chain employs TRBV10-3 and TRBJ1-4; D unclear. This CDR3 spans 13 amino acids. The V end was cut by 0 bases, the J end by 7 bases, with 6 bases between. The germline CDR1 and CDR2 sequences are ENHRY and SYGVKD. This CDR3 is CAISESSSEKLFF. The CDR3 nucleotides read TGTGCCATCAGTGAGTCGTCCAGTGAAAAACTGTTTTTT.

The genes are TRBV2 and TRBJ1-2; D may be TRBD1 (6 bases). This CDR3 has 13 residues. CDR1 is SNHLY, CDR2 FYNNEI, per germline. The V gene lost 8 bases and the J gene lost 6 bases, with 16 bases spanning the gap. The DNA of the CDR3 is TGTGCCAGCTCCACAGGGAGGAAGGATGGCTACACCTTC. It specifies CASSTGRKDGYTF.

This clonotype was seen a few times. DNA of the CDR3: TGTGCCAGTAGATACCATGCAGGACCGAACACTGAAGCTTTCTTT. Translating gives CASRYHAGPNTEAFF. The rearrangement joins TRBV19 to TRBJ1-1; D gene unclear. Per germline, CDR1 LNHDA and CDR2 SQIVND (reference sequence). The CDR3 consists of 15 residues. Trimming removed 6 bases at V and 1 base at J, with 15 bases between.

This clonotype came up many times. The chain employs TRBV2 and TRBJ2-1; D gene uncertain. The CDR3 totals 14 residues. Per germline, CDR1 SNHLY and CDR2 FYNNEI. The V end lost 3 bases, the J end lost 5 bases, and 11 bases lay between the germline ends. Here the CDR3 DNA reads TGTGCCAGCAGTGAGTCTACCTTAAACAATGAGCAGTTCTTC. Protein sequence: CASSESTLNNEQFF. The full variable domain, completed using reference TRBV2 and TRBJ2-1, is EPEVTQTPSHQVTQMGQEVILRCVPISNHLYFYWYRQILGQKVEFLVSFYNNEISEKSEIFDDQFSVERPDGSNFTLKIRSTKLEDSAMYFCASSESTLNNEQFFGPGTRLTVL.

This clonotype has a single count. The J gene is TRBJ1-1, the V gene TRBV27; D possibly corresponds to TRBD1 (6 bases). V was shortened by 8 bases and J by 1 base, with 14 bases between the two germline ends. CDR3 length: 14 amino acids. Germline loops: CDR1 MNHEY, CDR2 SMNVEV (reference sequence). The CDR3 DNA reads TGTGCCAGCGTTCCCGACAGGTGGAACACTGAAGCTTTCTTT. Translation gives CASVPDRWNTEAFF.

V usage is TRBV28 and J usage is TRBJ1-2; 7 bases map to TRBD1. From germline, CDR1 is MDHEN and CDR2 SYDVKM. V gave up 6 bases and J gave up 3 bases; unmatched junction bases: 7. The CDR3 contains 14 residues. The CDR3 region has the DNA TGTGCCAGCAGCGAGGGACAGTTGGACTATGGCTACACCTTC. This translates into CASSEGQLDYGYTF.

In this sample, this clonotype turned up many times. CDR3 protein: CASRTDRASTEAFF. CDR3 in DNA: TGTGCCAGCAGAACAGACAGGGCATCCACTGAAGCTTTCTTT. The genes are TRBV28 and TRBJ1-1; the match to TRBD1 covers 7 bases. V lost 6 bases, J lost 4 bases, and 8 bases stayed unmatched. The CDR3 loop spans 14 amino acids. Germline CDR1 and CDR2: MDHEN and SYDVKM.

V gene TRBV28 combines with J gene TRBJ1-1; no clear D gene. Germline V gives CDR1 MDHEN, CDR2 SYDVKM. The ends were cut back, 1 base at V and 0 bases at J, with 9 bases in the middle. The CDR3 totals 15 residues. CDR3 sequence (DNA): TGTGCCAGCAGTTTATATATGAACATGAACACTGAAGCTTTCTTT. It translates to CASSLYMNMNTEAFF. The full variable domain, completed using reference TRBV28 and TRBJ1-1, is DVKVTQSSRYLVKRTGEKVFLECVQDMDHENMFWYRQDPGLGLRLIYFSYDVKMKEKGDIPEGYSVSREKKERFSLILESASTNQTSMYLCASSLYMNMNTEAFFGQGTRLTVV.

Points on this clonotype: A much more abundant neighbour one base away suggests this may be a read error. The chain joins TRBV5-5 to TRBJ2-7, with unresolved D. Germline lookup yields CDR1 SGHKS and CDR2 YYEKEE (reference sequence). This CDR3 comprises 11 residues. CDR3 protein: CAGSESYEQYF. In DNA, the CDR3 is TGTGCCGGCAGCGAGAGCTACGAGCAGTACTTC.

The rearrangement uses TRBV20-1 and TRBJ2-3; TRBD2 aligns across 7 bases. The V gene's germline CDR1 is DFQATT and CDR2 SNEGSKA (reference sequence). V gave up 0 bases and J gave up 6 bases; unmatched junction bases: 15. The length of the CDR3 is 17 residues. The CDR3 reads CSARDIGAGRGVDTQYF. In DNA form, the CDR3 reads TGCAGTGCTAGAGATATTGGAGCGGGACGAGGGGTCGATACGCAGTATTTT.

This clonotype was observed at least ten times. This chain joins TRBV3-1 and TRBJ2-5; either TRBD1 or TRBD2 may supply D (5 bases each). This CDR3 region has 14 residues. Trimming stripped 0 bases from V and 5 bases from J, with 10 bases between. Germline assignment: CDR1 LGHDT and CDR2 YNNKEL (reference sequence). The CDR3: CASSQEWGLETQYF. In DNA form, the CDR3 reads TGTGCCAGCAGCCAAGAATGGGGGTTGGAGACCCAGTACTTC.